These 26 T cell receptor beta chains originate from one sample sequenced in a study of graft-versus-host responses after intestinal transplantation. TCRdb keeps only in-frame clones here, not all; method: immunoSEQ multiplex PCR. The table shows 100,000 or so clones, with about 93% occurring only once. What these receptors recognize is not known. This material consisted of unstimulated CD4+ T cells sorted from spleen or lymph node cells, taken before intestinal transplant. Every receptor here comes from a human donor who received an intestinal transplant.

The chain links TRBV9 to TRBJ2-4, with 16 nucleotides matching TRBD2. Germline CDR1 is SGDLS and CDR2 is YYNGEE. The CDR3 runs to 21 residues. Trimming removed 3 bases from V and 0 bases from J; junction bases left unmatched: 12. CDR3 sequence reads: CASSGDSPGLAGGIAKNIQYF. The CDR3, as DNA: TGTGCCAGCAGCGGAGATTCTCCGGGACTAGCGGGAGGGATAGCCAAAAACATTCAGTACTTC.

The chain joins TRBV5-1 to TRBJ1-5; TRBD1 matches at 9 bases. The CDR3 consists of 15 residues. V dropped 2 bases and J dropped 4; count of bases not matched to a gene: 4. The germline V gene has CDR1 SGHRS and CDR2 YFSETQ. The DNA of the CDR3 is TGCGCCAGCAGCTTAGACAGGGGGAGAAATCAGCCCCAGCATTTT. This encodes CASSLDRGRNQPQHF.

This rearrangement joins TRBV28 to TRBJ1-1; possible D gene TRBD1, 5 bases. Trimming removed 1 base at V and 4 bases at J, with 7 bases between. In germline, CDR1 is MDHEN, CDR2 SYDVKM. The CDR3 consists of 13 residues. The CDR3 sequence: CASSLYRGTEAFF. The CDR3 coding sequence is TGTGCCAGCAGTTTATATAGGGGCACTGAAGCTTTCTTT.

Here the CDR3 reads CASTPGQGGNTGELFF. CDR3 nucleotide sequence: TGTGCCAGCACCCCCGGACAGGGGGGAAACACCGGGGAGCTGTTTTTT. The rearrangement joins TRBV7-9 to TRBJ2-2; 10 bases match TRBD1. The CDR3 sequence is 16 residues long. Trimming at V came to 7 bases and at J to 2 bases, leaving 7 bases not matched to a gene. Germline V gene sequence: CDR1 SEHNR, CDR2 FQNEAQ (reference sequence).

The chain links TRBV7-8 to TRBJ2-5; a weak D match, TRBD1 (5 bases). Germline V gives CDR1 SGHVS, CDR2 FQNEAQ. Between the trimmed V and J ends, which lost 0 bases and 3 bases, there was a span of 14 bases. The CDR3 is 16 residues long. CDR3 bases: TGTGCCAGCAGCTTAGCCCTTTGGGGCAGAGAAGAGACCCAGTACTTC. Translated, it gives CASSLALWGREETQYF.

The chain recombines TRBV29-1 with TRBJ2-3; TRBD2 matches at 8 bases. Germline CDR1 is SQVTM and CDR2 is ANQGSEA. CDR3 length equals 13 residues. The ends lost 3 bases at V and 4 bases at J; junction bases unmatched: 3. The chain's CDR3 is CSVEPGGADTQYF. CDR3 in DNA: TGCAGCGTTGAGCCGGGGGGGGCAGATACGCAGTATTTT.

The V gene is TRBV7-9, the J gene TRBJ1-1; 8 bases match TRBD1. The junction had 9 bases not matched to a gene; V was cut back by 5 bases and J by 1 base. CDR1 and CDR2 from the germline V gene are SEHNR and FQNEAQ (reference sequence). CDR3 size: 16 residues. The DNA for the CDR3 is TGTGCCAGCAGCCTTAGATTGACAGGGGCGAACACTGAAGCTTTCTTT. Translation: CASSLRLTGANTEAFF.

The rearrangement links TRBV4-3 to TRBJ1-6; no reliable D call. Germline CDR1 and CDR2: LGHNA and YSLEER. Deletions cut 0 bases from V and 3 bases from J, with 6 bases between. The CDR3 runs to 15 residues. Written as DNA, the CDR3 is TGCGCCAGCAGCCAAGATATTTACTATAATTCACCCCTCCACTTT. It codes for CASSQDIYYNSPLHF.

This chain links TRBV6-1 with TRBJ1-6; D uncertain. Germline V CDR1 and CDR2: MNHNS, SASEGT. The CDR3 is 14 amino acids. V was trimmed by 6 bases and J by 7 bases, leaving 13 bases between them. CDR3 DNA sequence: TGTGCCAGCAGAGAACCTGGGCCCAATTCACCCCTCCACTTT. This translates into CASREPGPNSPLHF.

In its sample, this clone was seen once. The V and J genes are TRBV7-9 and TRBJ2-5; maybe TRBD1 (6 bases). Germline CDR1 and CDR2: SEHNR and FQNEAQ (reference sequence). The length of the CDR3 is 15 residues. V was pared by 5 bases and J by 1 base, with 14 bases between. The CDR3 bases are TGTGCCAGCAGCGAACAGGGTTGGGTCCAAGAGACCCAGTACTTC. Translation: CASSEQGWVQETQYF.

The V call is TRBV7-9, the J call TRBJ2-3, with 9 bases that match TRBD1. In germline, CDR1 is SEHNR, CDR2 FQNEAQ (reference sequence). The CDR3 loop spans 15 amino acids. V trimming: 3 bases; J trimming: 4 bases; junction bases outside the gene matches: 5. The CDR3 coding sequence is TGTGCCAGCAGCTTCCCGGGACAGGGTGCAGATACGCAGTATTTT. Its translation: CASSFPGQGADTQYF.

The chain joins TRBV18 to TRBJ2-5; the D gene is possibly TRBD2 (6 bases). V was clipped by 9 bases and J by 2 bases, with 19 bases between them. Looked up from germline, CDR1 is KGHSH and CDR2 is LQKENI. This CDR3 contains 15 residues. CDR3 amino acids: CASSSSIGGQETQYF. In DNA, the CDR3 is TGTGCCAGTTCGTCCTCGATAGGAGGGCAAGAGACCCAGTACTTC. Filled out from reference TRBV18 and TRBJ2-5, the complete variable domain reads NAGVMQNPRHLVRRRGQEARLRCSPMKGHSHVYWYRQLPEEGLKFMVYLQKENIIDESGMPKERFSAEFPKEGPSILRIQQVVRGDSAAYFCASSSSIGGQETQYFGPGTRLLVL.

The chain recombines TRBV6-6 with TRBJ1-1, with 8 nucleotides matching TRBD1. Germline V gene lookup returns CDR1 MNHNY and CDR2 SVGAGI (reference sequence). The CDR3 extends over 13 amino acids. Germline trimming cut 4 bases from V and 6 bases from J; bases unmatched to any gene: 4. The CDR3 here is CASSSRTGSEAFF. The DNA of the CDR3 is TGTGCCAGCAGTTCCAGGACAGGGTCTGAAGCTTTCTTT.

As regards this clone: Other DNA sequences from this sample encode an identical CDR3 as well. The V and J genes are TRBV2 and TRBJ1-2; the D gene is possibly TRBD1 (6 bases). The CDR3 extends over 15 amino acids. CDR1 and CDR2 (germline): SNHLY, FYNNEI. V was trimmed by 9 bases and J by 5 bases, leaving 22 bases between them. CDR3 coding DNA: TGTGCCAGTAGGGAATCCGGGACACTTCATTATGGCTACACCTTC. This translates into CASRESGTLHYGYTF.

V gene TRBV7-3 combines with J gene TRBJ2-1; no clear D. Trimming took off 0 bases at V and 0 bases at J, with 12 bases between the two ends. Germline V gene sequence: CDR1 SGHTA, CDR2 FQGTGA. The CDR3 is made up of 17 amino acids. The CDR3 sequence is CASSLTGSLSSYNEQFF. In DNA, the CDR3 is TGTGCCAGCAGCTTAACGGGTAGCTTAAGCTCCTACAATGAGCAGTTCTTC.

DNA for the CDR3: TGTGCCAGCAGCTTAGTGCAGGGGCGGGCGGGCACTGAAGCTTTCTTT. It translates to CASSLVQGRAGTEAFF. The rearrangement uses TRBV7-9 and TRBJ1-1; TRBD1 is a possible D gene (6 bases). Germline CDR1 reads SEHNR; CDR2 reads FQNEAQ (reference sequence). Trimming shortened V by 1 base and J by 4 bases, and 16 bases separated the two germline ends. The CDR3 is 16 amino acids.

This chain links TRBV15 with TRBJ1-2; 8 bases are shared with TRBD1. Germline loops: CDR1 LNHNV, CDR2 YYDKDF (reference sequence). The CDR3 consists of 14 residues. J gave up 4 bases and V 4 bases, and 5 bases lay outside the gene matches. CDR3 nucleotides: TGTGCCACCAGCATTGGCCAGGGGGCCTATGGCTACACCTTC. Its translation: CATSIGQGAYGYTF.

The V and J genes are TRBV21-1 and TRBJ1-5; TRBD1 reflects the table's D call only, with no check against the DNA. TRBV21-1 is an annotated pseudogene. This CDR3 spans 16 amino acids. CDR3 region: CASSTRTGRINQPQHF. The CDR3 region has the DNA TGTGCCAGCAGCACCCGGACAGGGAGAATTAATCAGCCCCAGCATTTT.

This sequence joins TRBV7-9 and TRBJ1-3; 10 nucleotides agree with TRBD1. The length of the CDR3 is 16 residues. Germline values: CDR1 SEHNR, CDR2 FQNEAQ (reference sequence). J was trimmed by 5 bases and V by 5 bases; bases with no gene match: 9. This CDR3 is CASSTPRTGGRNTIYF. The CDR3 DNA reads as TGTGCCAGCAGCACACCCCGGACAGGGGGGAGAAACACCATATATTTT.

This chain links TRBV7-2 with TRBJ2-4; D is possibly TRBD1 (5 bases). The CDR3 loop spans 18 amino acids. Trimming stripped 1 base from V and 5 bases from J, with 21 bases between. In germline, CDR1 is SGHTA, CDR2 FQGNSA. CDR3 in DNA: TGTGCCAGCAGCTTAGTACGTTTGATCACAGGACACGAAAACATTCAGTACTTC. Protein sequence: CASSLVRLITGHENIQYF.

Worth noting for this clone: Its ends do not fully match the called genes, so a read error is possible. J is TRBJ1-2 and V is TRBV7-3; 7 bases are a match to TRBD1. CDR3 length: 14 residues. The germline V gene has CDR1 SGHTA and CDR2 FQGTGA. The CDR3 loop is CASSLTGVGKGYTF. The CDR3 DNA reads TGTGCCAGCAGTTTAACAGGGGTGGGGAAGGGCTACACCTTC.

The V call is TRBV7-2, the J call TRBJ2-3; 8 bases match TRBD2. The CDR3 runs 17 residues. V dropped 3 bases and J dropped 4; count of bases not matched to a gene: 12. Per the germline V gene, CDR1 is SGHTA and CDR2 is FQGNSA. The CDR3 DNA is TGTGCCAGCAGCTTCCGCGCCGGGACTAGTGGAGCAGATACGCAGTATTTT. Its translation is CASSFRAGTSGADTQYF. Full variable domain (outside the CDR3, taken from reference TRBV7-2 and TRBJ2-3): GAGVSQSPSNKVTEKGKDVELRCDPISGHTALYWYRQSLGQGLEFLIYFQGNSAPDKSGLPSDRFSAERTGGSVSTLTIQRTQQEDSAVYLCASSFRAGTSGADTQYFGPGTRLTVL.

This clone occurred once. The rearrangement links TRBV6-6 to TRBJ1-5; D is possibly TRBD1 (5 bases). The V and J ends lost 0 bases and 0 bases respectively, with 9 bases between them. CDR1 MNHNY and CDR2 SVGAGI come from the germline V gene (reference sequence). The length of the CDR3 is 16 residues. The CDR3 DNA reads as TGTGCCAGCAGTTACTCGACAGCTGATAGCAATCAGCCCCAGCATTTT. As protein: CASSYSTADSNQPQHF.

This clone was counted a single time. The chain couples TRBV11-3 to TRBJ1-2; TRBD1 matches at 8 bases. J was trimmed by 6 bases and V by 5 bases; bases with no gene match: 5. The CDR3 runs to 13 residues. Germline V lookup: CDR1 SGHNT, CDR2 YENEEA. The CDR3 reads CASSPGQGHGYTF. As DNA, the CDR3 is TGTGCCAGCAGCCCTGGACAGGGCCATGGCTACACCTTC.

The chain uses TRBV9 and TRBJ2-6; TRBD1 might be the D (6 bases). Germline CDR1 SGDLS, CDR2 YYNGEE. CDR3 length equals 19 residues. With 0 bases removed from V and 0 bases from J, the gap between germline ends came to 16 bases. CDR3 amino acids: CASSVAVGARSSGANVLTF. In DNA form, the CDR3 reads TGTGCCAGCAGCGTAGCTGTGGGGGCAAGGAGCTCTGGGGCCAACGTCCTGACTTTC.

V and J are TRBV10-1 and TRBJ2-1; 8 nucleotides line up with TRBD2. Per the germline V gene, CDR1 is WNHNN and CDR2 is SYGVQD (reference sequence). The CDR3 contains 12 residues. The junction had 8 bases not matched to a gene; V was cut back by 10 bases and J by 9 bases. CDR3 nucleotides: TGCGCCACCAGCGGGAGCTTGGGTGAGCAGTTCTTC. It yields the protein CATSGSLGEQFF.